Presented here are 24 T cell receptor beta chains from one specimen sequenced in a study of blood T cell repertoires in COVID-19. Data came from immunoSEQ multiplex PCR; TCRdb stores just in-frame clones and leaves some out. Here the sample spans 200,000 to 250,000 clones, about 85% being singletons. Sequenced input: peripheral blood. Receptors were obtained from a man aged 25-45 years with active or convalescent COVID-19.

The genes are TRBV30 and TRBJ1-5; 8 bases agree with TRBD1. J lost 4 bases, V lost 0 bases, and 5 bases had no gene match. The CDR3 covers 15 residues. The V gene's germline CDR1 is GTSNPN and CDR2 SVGIG (reference sequence). The CDR3 protein is CAWSVGRGRNQPQHF. The CDR3, as DNA: TGTGCCTGGAGTGTAGGCAGGGGGCGGAATCAGCCCCAGCATTTT. Together with reference TRBV30 and TRBJ1-5, the CDR3 gives the full variable domain: SQTIHQWPATLVQPVGSPLSLECTVEGTSNPNLYWYRQAAGRGLQLLFYSVGIGQISSEVPQNLSASRPQDRQFILSSKKLLLSDSGFYLCAWSVGRGRNQPQHFGDGTRLSIL.

This sequence joins TRBV7-9 and TRBJ2-3; tentatively, D is TRBD2 (6 bases). In germline, CDR1 is SEHNR, CDR2 FQNEAQ (reference sequence). V lost 2 bases and J lost 5, with 14 bases in between. CDR3 length: 15 amino acids. Written as DNA, the CDR3 is TGTGCCAGCAGCTTACTTGCGCGGGGTCAAGATACGCAGTATTTT. This codes for CASSLLARGQDTQYF.

J is TRBJ1-2 and V is TRBV19; tentatively, D is TRBD1 (5 bases). V lost 9 bases, J lost 5 bases, and 16 bases lay in between. This CDR3 contains 13 residues. The germline V gene has CDR1 LNHDA and CDR2 SQIVND (reference sequence). Here the CDR3 reads CASRFGTSYGYTF. CDR3 DNA sequence: TGTGCCAGCAGATTTGGGACTTCATATGGCTACACCTTC.

The gene calls are TRBV27 and TRBJ2-1; D may be TRBD2 (5 bases). Trimming removed 7 bases from V and 7 bases from J, with 14 bases in between. CDR3 length equals 13 residues. Looked up from germline, CDR1 is MNHEY and CDR2 is SMNVEV (reference sequence). Here the CDR3 reads CASTITPGNEQFF. CDR3 DNA: TGTGCCAGCACTATAACCCCGGGGAATGAGCAGTTCTTC.

This clone occurred a few times. This chain joins TRBV5-1 and TRBJ1-4, with 10 bases lining up with TRBD1. The CDR3 consists of 18 residues. CDR1 and CDR2 from the germline V gene are SGHRS and YFSETQ. After removal of 5 bases from V and 8 bases from J, the junction contained 18 bases not matched to a gene. CDR3 nucleotides: TGCGCCAGCAGGACAGGAAGACAGGGGGCGGCTGCGTACGAAAAACTGTTTTTT. This codes for CASRTGRQGAAAYEKLFF.

This clone was seen more than once but under ten times. The rearrangement joins TRBV27 to TRBJ1-5, with TRBD1 as a possible D gene (6 bases). V was pared by 4 bases and J by 5 bases, with 15 bases between. The germline V gene encodes CDR1 MNHEY and CDR2 SMNVEV (reference sequence). The CDR3 runs 15 residues. CDR3 sequence: CASSWTGGGDQPQHF. The CDR3, as DNA: TGTGCCAGCAGTTGGACCGGGGGGGGCGATCAGCCCCAGCATTTT.

The CDR3 DNA is TGTGCCAGCAGCTTAGGGGACAGTCCTTCAACTAATGAAAAACTGTTTTTT. Amino acids: CASSLGDSPSTNEKLFF. The chain couples TRBV7-9 to TRBJ1-4; 7 positions agree with TRBD1. The CDR3 is 17 amino acids. Germline V gives CDR1 SEHNR, CDR2 FQNEAQ (reference sequence). The trim removed 1 base at V and 0 bases at J, leaving 5 bases unmatched.

The chain recombines TRBV6-5 with TRBJ2-1; 8 bases map to TRBD2. This CDR3 is 13 amino acids long. Germline trimming cut 7 bases from V and 8 bases from J; bases unmatched to any gene: 7. The germline gives CDR1 MNHEY, CDR2 SVGAGI. The DNA of the CDR3 is TGTGCCAGCAAGTCGGGGGGGCGCGATGAGCAGTTCTTC. It specifies CASKSGGRDEQFF.

This clone has a single count. This chain links TRBV7-3 with TRBJ1-6, with a tentative D call TRBD1 (5 bases). Germline CDR1 SGHTA, CDR2 FQGTGA. This CDR3 region has 15 residues. Between the trimmed V and J ends, which lost 2 bases and 9 bases, there was a span of 14 bases. The CDR3: CASSLGGAQGSPLHF. The CDR3 coding sequence is TGTGCCAGCAGCTTAGGCGGGGCGCAAGGTTCACCCCTCCACTTT.

The chain combines TRBV28 with TRBJ1-5; 8 positions match TRBD1. This CDR3 is built from 15 residues. Germline assignment: CDR1 MDHEN and CDR2 SYDVKM. J gave up 4 bases and V 6 bases, and 8 bases lay outside the gene matches. CDR3 nucleotide sequence: TGTGCCAGCAGGGACGGACAGGGACTTAATCAGCCCCAGCATTTT. As protein: CASRDGQGLNQPQHF. Supplemented by reference TRBV28 and TRBJ1-5, the full variable domain reads DVKVTQSSRYLVKRTGEKVFLECVQDMDHENMFWYRQDPGLGLRLIYFSYDVKMKEKGDIPEGYSVSREKKERFSLILESASTNQTSMYLCASRDGQGLNQPQHFGDGTRLSIL.

CDR3 nucleotides: TGTGCCAGCAGCCAAGAATTCGGCGGGGATATCTACGGACAGTACTTC. Translated, it gives CASSQEFGGDIYGQYF. The chain is built from TRBV4-2 and TRBJ2-7; a weak D match, TRBD2 (6 bases). The length of the CDR3 is 16 residues. Germline lookup yields CDR1 LGHNA and CDR2 YNFKEQ. Trimming left V 0 bases short and J 10 bases short, with 22 bases between.

This chain links TRBV7-8 with TRBJ1-4; 7 nucleotides agree with TRBD1. The CDR3 sequence is 15 residues long. With 5 bases clipped from V and 0 bases from J, the junction kept 3 bases outside the gene matches. Germline V lookup: CDR1 SGHVS, CDR2 FQNEAQ. CDR3 DNA sequence: TGTGCCAGCAGCCGAGGGGGCGCAACTAATGAAAAACTGTTTTTT. It codes for CASSRGGATNEKLFF.

The V and J genes are TRBV6-2 or TRBV6-3 and TRBJ2-3; maybe TRBD2 (6 bases). The CDR3 spans 15 residues. The germline V and J ends were trimmed by 2 bases and 1 base, with 10 bases remaining between them. Germline V gives CDR1 MNHEY, CDR2 SVGEGT. CDR3 loop: CASSYTGAGTDTQYF. The CDR3 coding sequence is TGTGCCAGCAGTTACACGGGAGCTGGCACAGATACGCAGTATTTT.

The chain uses TRBV21-1 and TRBJ1-2; the DNA was not compared with TRBD1, the D call given in the table. TRBV21-1 is listed as a pseudogene. This CDR3 spans 19 amino acids. The chain's CDR3 is CASSKEKVKRAGGSYGYTF. The DNA for the CDR3 is TGTGCCAGCAGCAAAGAAAAAGTTAAACGGGCAGGGGGCAGCTATGGCTACACCTTC.

This clone appeared a single time. This chain uses TRBV14 with TRBJ1-1; weak D call: TRBD1 (5 bases). CDR1 is SGHDN and CDR2 is FVKESK in the germline V gene. The CDR3 has 14 amino acids. The V end lost 2 bases, the J end lost 4 bases, and 11 bases lay between the germline ends. CDR3 bases: TGTGCCAGCAGCCAACCAGGGTTAGGCACTGAAGCTTTCTTT. Translating it yields CASSQPGLGTEAFF.

The rearrangement links TRBV28 to TRBJ1-1; 7 bases line up with TRBD1. Germline V CDR1 and CDR2: MDHEN, SYDVKM. The CDR3 has 13 amino acids. Trimming took 7 bases from V and 8 from J; bases not matched to a gene: 10. The CDR3 loop is CASTKGPQGEAFF. In nucleotides, the CDR3 is TGTGCCAGCACGAAGGGTCCACAGGGGGAAGCTTTCTTT.

The chain recombines TRBV27 with TRBJ1-4; 8 positions agree with TRBD1. The V gene's germline CDR1 is MNHEY and CDR2 SMNVEV (reference sequence). The length of the CDR3 is 15 residues. V dropped 4 bases and J dropped 7; count of bases not matched to a gene: 8. The CDR3 DNA follows: TGTGCCAGCAGTTCCCACAGGGGGAGCGGTGAAAAACTGTTTTTT. Translated, it gives CASSSHRGSGEKLFF.

The chain recombines TRBV3-1 (or the pseudogene TRBV3-2) with TRBJ1-2; 8 positions agree with TRBD1. With V trimmed by 5 bases and J by 2 bases, 7 bases remained unmatched. The germline V gene encodes CDR1 LGHDT and CDR2 YNNKEL (reference sequence). There are 15 residues in the CDR3. In nucleotides, the CDR3 is TGTGCCAGCAGCGGCCGGGACAGGAAAAACTATGGCTACACCTTC. Its protein product is CASSGRDRKNYGYTF.

The rearrangement links TRBV2 to TRBJ1-6; tentative D call: TRBD1 (6 bases). The length of the CDR3 is 13 residues. CDR1 is SNHLY, CDR2 FYNNEI, per germline. The germline V and J ends were trimmed by 7 bases and 14 bases, with 18 bases remaining between them. The CDR3 loop reads CASIGTNLASLHF. CDR3 in DNA: TGTGCCAGCATAGGGACAAACTTAGCTTCCCTCCACTTT.

The gene calls are TRBV6-2 or TRBV6-3 and TRBJ2-7, with D possibly being TRBD1 (6 bases). V was trimmed by 0 bases and J by 7 bases, leaving 19 bases between them. The germline V gene has CDR1 MNHEY and CDR2 SVGEGT. CDR3 length: 16 amino acids. This CDR3 reads CASSYSTRTASREQYF. In DNA form, the CDR3 reads TGTGCCAGCAGTTACTCGACGAGGACAGCCTCTCGGGAGCAGTACTTC.

The V and J genes are TRBV6-6 and TRBJ1-6; D call uncertain. This CDR3 is built from 14 residues. Trimming shortened V by 8 bases and J by 3 bases, and 11 bases separated the two germline ends. Germline V gives CDR1 MNHNY, CDR2 SVGAGI (reference sequence). CDR3 bases: TGTGCCAGCTCTACCCCTCGCTATAATTCACCCCTCCACTTT. This codes for CASSTPRYNSPLHF.

V is TRBV5-1 and J is TRBJ1-1, with D perhaps TRBD1 (6 bases). V was trimmed by 1 base and J by 8 bases, leaving 21 bases between them. CDR3 size: 16 residues. Germline V CDR1 and CDR2: SGHRS, YFSETQ. DNA of the CDR3: TGCGCCAGCAGCTTGCCCGTGTACAGGGACGGAACGGAAGCTTTCTTT. Translation: CASSLPVYRDGTEAFF.

V usage is TRBV3-1 (or the pseudogene TRBV3-2) and J usage is TRBJ1-2; TRBD1 might be the D (5 bases). Trimming left V 1 base short and J 4 bases short, with 13 bases between. Germline CDR1 LGHDT, CDR2 YNNKEL (reference sequence). The CDR3 consists of 15 residues. The CDR3: CASSQGGGGFYGYTF. CDR3 DNA: TGTGCCAGCAGCCAAGGCGGTGGGGGGTTCTATGGCTACACCTTC.

The V and J genes are TRBV4-3 and TRBJ2-1; 13 nucleotides line up with TRBD2. The CDR3 extends over 14 amino acids. CDR1 is LGHNA and CDR2 is YSLEER in the germline V gene. With V trimmed by 1 base and J by 15 bases, 6 bases remained unmatched. The CDR3 loop reads CASSQGTSGSRRFF. In DNA form, the CDR3 reads TGCGCCAGCAGCCAAGGGACTAGCGGGAGTAGGAGGTTCTTC.